Presented here are 23 T cell receptor beta chains from one specimen sequenced in a study of T-cell reconstitution after alpha-beta-depleted transplantation in children. The authors prepared the TCRbeta library with unique molecular identifiers. TCRdb recomputed calls from the PCR reads with MiXCR, one row per CDR3 protein. Of fewer than 550,000 distinct CDR3 sequences listed, approximately 10% are singletons. Here the sequenced sample was PBMCs from the stem cell graft donor, taken from the stem cell graft. These receptor sequences come from a human donor who donated a stem cell graft to a child with acute myeloid leukemia.

Note on this clonotype: This could be a read error, since a much larger clone is one nucleotide away. The chain is built from TRBV10-3 and TRBJ2-5, with D maybe TRBD1 (6 bases). CDR3 length: 14 residues. Trimming left V 9 bases short and J 2 bases short, with 16 bases between. CDR1 and CDR2 from the germline V gene are ENHRY and SYGVKD. Here the CDR3 reads CAMASAQGQETQYF. The CDR3 coding sequence is TGTGCCATGGCCTCGGCACAGGGTCAAGAGACCCAGTACTTC.

This chain uses TRBV4-2 with TRBJ2-3; maybe TRBD1 (6 bases). The CDR3 contains 15 residues. V was trimmed by 1 base and J by 0 bases, leaving 8 bases between them. The germline V gene encodes CDR1 LGHNA and CDR2 YNFKEQ. The CDR3 reads CASSQGDISTDTQYF. The CDR3 DNA follows: TGTGCCAGCAGCCAAGGGGACATAAGCACAGATACGCAGTATTTT.

The chain has TRBV12-3 or TRBV12-4 and TRBJ1-2; possibly TRBD1 for D (6 bases). The germline V and J ends were trimmed by 6 bases and 6 bases, with 8 bases remaining between them. CDR3 length equals 11 residues. CDR3 residues: CASSPGDGYTF. The CDR3 DNA reads as TGTGCCAGCAGCCCAGGGGATGGCTACACCTTC.

This clonotype was detected a few times. This chain uses TRBV4-3 with TRBJ2-3; D unresolved. The CDR3 spans 13 residues. In germline, CDR1 is LGHNA, CDR2 YSLEER. V shed 1 base and J shed 5 bases, with 7 bases lying between them. CDR3 amino acids: CASSQGLRDTQYF. CDR3 coding DNA: TGCGCCAGCAGCCAAGGACTGAGAGATACGCAGTATTTT.

The rearrangement joins TRBV6-1 to TRBJ2-1; tentatively, D is TRBD2 (5 bases). From germline, CDR1 is MNHNS and CDR2 SASEGT. V gave up 8 bases and J gave up 3 bases, with 20 bases separating them. The CDR3 covers 16 residues. CDR3 sequence reads: CASSPKSPADYNEQFF. In DNA form, the CDR3 reads TGTGCCAGCTCCCCAAAGTCCCCAGCGGACTACAATGAGCAGTTCTTC.

The chain carries TRBV30 and TRBJ2-3, with 14 bases lining up with TRBD2. The germline V gene has CDR1 GTSNPN and CDR2 SVGIG (reference sequence). The CDR3 consists of 16 residues. Unmatched junction bases numbered 6, after V lost 4 bases and J lost 3 bases. This CDR3 reads CAWMTSGGGPTDTQYF. The CDR3 nucleotides read TGTGCCTGGATGACTAGCGGGGGGGGCCCAACAGATACGCAGTATTTT.

Ten or more counts support this clonotype. V gene TRBV7-2 combines with J gene TRBJ2-6; 9 nucleotides match TRBD1. Trimming took 4 bases from V and 15 from J; bases not matched to a gene: 16. CDR1 and CDR2 from the germline V gene are SGHTA and FQGNSA. The CDR3 is 16 residues long. The DNA for the CDR3 is TGTGCCAGCAGCTCAAGTTCGGGGGGACAGGGTTGGTCCCTGACTTTC. Translation: CASSSSSGGQGWSLTF.

The chain has TRBV7-6 and TRBJ2-1; weak D call: TRBD2 (6 bases). The CDR3 length is 16 residues. Germline V gene lookup returns CDR1 SGHVS and CDR2 FNYEAQ. The V and J ends lost 0 bases and 8 bases respectively, with 17 bases between them. The CDR3 DNA sequence: TGTGCCAGCAGCTTAGCCTCACTAGCCGCCGGGTATGAGCAGTTCTTC. Translating it yields CASSLASLAAGYEQFF. Drawing the rest from reference TRBV7-6 and TRBJ2-1, the complete variable domain is GAGVSQSPRYKVTKRGQDVALRCDPISGHVSLYWYRQALGQGPEFLTYFNYEAQQDKSGLPNDRFSAERPEGSISTLTIQRTEQRDSAMYRCASSLASLAAGYEQFFGPGTRLTVL.

The chain couples TRBV12-3 or TRBV12-4 to TRBJ1-6, with D unresolved. This CDR3 is 12 amino acids long. With 8 bases removed from V and 9 bases from J, the gap between germline ends came to 11 bases. CDR3 DNA: TGTGCCAGCCGGTTTTCCGGTTCACCCCTCCACTTT. It encodes CASRFSGSPLHF.

This clonotype has just a few counts. The chain links TRBV3-1 to TRBJ1-1; D gene uncertain. Germline assignment: CDR1 LGHDT and CDR2 YNNKEL (reference sequence). Trimming removed 0 bases at V and 1 base at J, with 9 bases between. The CDR3 spans 15 residues. CDR3 nucleotides: TGTGCCAGCAGCCAAGATCCCTCCCCGAACACTGAAGCTTTCTTT. This sequence encodes CASSQDPSPNTEAFF. Full variable domain (rest looked up from reference TRBV3-1 and TRBJ1-1): DTAVSQTPKYLVTQMGNDKSIKCEQNLGHDTMYWYKQDSKKFLKIMFSYNNKELIINETVPNRFSPKSPDKAHLNLHINSLELGDSAVYFCASSQDPSPNTEAFFGQGTRLTVV.

In its sample, this clonotype was seen a few times. This sequence joins TRBV19 and TRBJ1-1; D might be TRBD1 (5 bases). CDR1 is LNHDA and CDR2 is SQIVND in the germline V gene (reference sequence). The CDR3 loop spans 14 amino acids. Between the trimmed V and J ends, which lost 10 bases and 0 bases, there was a span of 15 bases. CDR3 sequence (DNA): TGTGCCAAACAGGACGGAAGAATGAACACTGAAGCTTTCTTT. Protein: CAKQDGRMNTEAFF.

This clonotype was seen at least ten times. The chain recombines TRBV3-1 with TRBJ2-5; D assignment may be TRBD1 or TRBD2 (5 bases each). Germline lookup yields CDR1 LGHDT and CDR2 YNNKEL (reference sequence). The CDR3 length is 15 residues. V was cut by 0 bases and J by 5 bases, with 13 bases left in between. CDR3 nucleotides: TGTGCCAGCAGCCAAGATGGGGGTGGCCTGGAGACCCAGTACTTC. This gives the protein CASSQDGGGLETQYF.

This clonotype has ten or more counts. The V gene is TRBV2, the J gene TRBJ2-1; 7 bases match TRBD1. The length of the CDR3 is 15 residues. Trimming took 3 bases from V and 5 from J; bases not matched to a gene: 7. In germline, CDR1 is SNHLY, CDR2 FYNNEI. The CDR3 DNA sequence: TGTGCCAGCAGTGATATCTGGGACAGTAACAATGAGCAGTTCTTC. Translating it yields CASSDIWDSNNEQFF.

On this clonotype: A read error may produce the germline difference seen at one junction end. This chain uses TRBV20-1 with TRBJ1-1; D is unresolved. The length of the CDR3 is 13 residues. CDR1 is DFQATT and CDR2 is SNEGSKA in the germline V gene (reference sequence). This CDR3 is CSARGTADTESFF. CDR3 coding DNA: TGCAGTGCTAGAGGGACGGCCGACACTGAATCTTTCTTT.

In its sample, this clonotype was seen a few times. The V and J genes are TRBV2 and TRBJ2-1; maybe TRBD2 (6 bases). The germline gives CDR1 SNHLY, CDR2 FYNNEI. This CDR3 comprises 13 residues. V was trimmed by 6 bases and J by 9 bases, leaving 15 bases between them. Here the CDR3 DNA reads TGTGCCAGCAGCGGGACTGGAATGAGTGAGCAGTTCTTC. Translating it yields CASSGTGMSEQFF.

The V call is TRBV5-1, the J call TRBJ2-5, with 7 positions matching TRBD1. This CDR3 has 13 amino acids. Germline V gives CDR1 SGHRS, CDR2 YFSETQ. The V gene end was trimmed by 4 bases and the J gene end by 5 bases; junction bases not matched to a gene: 5. The CDR3 DNA is TGCGCCAGCAGCGTAACAGGGGTGGAGACCCAGTACTTC. Amino acid sequence: CASSVTGVETQYF.

The J gene is TRBJ1-2, the V gene TRBV11-1, with a tentative D call TRBD1 (5 bases). The V gene lost 5 bases and the J gene lost 4 bases, with 17 bases spanning the gap. The germline V gene has CDR1 SGHAT and CDR2 FQDESV (reference sequence). CDR3 length: 15 amino acids. The CDR3 nucleotides read TGTGCCAGCAGCCTCAAGGGGACCCTCTCCTATGGCTACACCTTC. This codes for CASSLKGTLSYGYTF. Supplemented by reference TRBV11-1 and TRBJ1-2, the full variable domain reads EAEVAQSPRYKITEKSQAVAFWCDPISGHATLYWYRQILGQGPELLVQFQDESVVDDSQLPKDRFSAERLKGVDSTLKIQPAELGDSAMYLCASSLKGTLSYGYTFGSGTRLTVV.

This clonotype has ten or more counts. This rearrangement joins TRBV4-2 to TRBJ1-6; D is ambiguous. Trimming removed 3 bases at V and 7 bases at J, with 7 bases between. This CDR3 comprises 13 residues. Germline loops: CDR1 LGHNA, CDR2 YNFKEQ. CDR3: CASSQAENSPLHF. CDR3 bases: TGTGCCAGCAGCCAGGCGGAGAATTCACCCCTCCACTTT.

This clonotype came up a few times. The CDR3 DNA reads TGTGCCAGCAGGAGGGCGATAGGAGGAGATACGCAGTATTTT. It is translated as CASRRAIGGDTQYF. The chain links TRBV6-5 to TRBJ2-3; maybe TRBD2 (5 bases). Per germline, CDR1 MNHEY and CDR2 SVGAGI. V shed 6 bases and J shed 5 bases, with 15 bases lying between them. The CDR3 has 14 amino acids.

The chain carries TRBV6-6 and TRBJ2-7, with 8 bases fitting TRBD1. The ends lost 0 bases at V and 2 bases at J; junction bases unmatched: 6. The CDR3 is 16 residues long. Germline-derived CDR1 and CDR2 are MNHNY and SVGAGI (reference sequence). CDR3: CASSYSRETGAYEQYF. In DNA form, the CDR3 reads TGTGCCAGCAGTTACTCGCGTGAGACAGGGGCCTACGAGCAGTACTTC.

This clonotype has more than one count but fewer than ten. CDR3 residues: CASSSGWLTGGEQYF. CDR3 bases: TGTGCCAGCAGCTCGGGATGGTTGACCGGGGGCGAGCAGTACTTC. The genes are TRBV5-5 and TRBJ2-7; D might be TRBD2 (6 bases). CDR3 length equals 15 residues. Trimming left V 3 bases short and J 6 bases short, with 19 bases between. CDR1 is SGHKS, CDR2 YYEKEE, per germline (reference sequence).

This clonotype was counted only a few times. The chain employs TRBV4-1 and TRBJ1-5, with D tentatively TRBD1 (6 bases). CDR1 and CDR2 (germline): MGHRA, YSYEKL. This CDR3 is built from 16 residues. Deletions cut 3 bases from V and 4 bases from J, with 16 bases between. The CDR3 is CASSQVQGDGNQPQHF. CDR3 in DNA: TGCGCCAGCAGCCAGGTACAGGGTGACGGGAATCAGCCCCAGCATTTT.

This clonotype was seen ten or more times. The genes are TRBV7-2 and TRBJ1-5; D not resolved. Trimming left V 1 base short and J 4 bases short, with 11 bases between. CDR1 is SGHTA and CDR2 is FQGNSA in the germline V gene. The CDR3 totals 15 residues. The CDR3 bases are TGTGCCAGCAGCTTAGATTCGGGTGGGAATCAGCCCCAGCATTTT. This translates into CASSLDSGGNQPQHF. Combining the CDR3 with reference TRBV7-2 and TRBJ1-5 gives the whole variable domain GAGVSQSPSNKVTEKGKDVELRCDPISGHTALYWYRQSLGQGLEFLIYFQGNSAPDKSGLPSDRFSAERTGGSVSTLTIQRTQQEDSAVYLCASSLDSGGNQPQHFGDGTRLSIL.